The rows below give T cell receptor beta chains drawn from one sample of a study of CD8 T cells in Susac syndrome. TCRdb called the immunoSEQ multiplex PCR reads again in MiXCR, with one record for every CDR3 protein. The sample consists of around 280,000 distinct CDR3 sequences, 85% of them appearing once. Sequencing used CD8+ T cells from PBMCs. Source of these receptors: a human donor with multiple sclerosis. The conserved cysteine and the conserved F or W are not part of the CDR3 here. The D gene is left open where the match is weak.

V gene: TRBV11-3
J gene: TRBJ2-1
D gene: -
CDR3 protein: ASSWSAVHEQF

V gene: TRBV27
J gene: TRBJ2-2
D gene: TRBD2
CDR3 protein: ATSSPREGAGELF

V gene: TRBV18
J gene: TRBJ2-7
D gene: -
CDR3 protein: ASSPTPRAVGEQY

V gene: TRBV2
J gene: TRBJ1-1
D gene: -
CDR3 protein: ASPSYAEAF

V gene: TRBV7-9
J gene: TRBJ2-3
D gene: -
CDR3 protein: ASSSPNSGTDTQY

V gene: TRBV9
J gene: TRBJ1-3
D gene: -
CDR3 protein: ASSVNTFRGATGNTIY

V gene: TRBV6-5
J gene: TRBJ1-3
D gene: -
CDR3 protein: ASSYSVEGNTIY

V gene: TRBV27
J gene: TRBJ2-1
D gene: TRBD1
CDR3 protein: ASSDRGGDEQF

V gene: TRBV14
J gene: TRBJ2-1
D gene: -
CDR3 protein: ASSQVFRRGLTHEQF

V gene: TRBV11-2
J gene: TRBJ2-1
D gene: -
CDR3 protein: ASSSTIGSSYNEQF

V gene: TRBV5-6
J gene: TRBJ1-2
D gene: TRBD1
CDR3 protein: ASSVRDRGYYGYT

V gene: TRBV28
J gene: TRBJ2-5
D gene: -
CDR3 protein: ASSKTLKTQY

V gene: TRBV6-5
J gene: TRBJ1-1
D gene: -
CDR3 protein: ASSYPGMAF

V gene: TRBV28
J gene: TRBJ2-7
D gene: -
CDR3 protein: ASSSRGWYEQY

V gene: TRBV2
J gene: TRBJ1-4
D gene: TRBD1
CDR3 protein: ASSEEGQGKLF

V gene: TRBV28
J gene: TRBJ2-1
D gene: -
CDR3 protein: ASSPISTAGPYNEQF

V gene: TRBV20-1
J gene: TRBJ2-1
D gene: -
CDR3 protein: SARSSTTNNEQF

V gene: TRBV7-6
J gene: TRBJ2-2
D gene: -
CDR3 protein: ASSLAVGRTGELF

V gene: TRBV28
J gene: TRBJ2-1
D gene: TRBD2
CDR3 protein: ASSLPLAGGYDEQF

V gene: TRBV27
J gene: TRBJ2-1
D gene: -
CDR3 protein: ASSLLGRGNEQF

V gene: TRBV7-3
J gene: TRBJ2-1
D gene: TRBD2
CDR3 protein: ASSSPGREPGNEQF

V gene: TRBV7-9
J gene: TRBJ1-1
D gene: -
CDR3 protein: ASSSTGQAF

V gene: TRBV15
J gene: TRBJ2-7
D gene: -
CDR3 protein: ATSRDSQHYEQY

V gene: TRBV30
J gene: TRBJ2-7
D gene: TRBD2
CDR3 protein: AWTSGSYEQY

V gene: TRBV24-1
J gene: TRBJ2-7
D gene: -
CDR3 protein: ATSASSYEQY

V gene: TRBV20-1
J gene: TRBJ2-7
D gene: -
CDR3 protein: SAPAPWQNYEQY

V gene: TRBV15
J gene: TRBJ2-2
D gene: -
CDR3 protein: ATSRAAGLAGELF

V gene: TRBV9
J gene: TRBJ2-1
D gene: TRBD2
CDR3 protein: ASSVDESGTSGMELNNEQF

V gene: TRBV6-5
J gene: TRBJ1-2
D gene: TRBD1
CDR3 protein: ASSIDRDGNYGYT

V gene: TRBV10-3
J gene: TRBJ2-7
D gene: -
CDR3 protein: AISESMGAKGEQY

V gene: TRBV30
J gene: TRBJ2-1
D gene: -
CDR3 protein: AWSVRGNEQF

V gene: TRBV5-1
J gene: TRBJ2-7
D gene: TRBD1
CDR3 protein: ASSSRQGPYEQY

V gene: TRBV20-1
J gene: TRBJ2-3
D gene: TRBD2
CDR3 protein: SARTSASGIPDTQY

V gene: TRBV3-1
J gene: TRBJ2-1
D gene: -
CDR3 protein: ASSQDGAYNEQF

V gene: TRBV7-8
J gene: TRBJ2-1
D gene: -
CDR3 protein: ASSHHRVAYNEQF

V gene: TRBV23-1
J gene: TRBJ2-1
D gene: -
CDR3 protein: ASSFSSTTTNNEQF

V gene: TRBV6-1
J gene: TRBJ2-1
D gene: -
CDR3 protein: ASSPLLMEVYNEQF

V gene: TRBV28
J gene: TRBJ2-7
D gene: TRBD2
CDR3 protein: ASSPRTSRSFTRGEQY

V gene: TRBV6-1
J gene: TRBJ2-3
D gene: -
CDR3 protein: ASSPFRSSGTDTQY

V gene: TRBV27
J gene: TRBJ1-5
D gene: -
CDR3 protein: ASSGYREPQH

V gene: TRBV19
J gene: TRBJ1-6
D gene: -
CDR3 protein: ASSVTGSSYNSPLH

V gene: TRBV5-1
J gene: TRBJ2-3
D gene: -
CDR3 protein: ASSLSSRYTDTQY

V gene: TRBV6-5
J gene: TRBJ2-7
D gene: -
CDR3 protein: ASSSTGTRGEQY

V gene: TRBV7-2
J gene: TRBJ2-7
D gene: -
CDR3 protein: ASSHEGVPSYEQY

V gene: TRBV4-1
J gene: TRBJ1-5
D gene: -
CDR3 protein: ASSQLLILSNQPQH

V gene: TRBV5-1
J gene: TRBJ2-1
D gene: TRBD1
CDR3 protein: ASMGTGVIDEQF

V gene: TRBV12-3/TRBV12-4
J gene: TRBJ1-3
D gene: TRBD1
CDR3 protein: ASSRQGIRRSGNTIY

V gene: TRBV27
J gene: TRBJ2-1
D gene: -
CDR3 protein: ASSLSGYRQF

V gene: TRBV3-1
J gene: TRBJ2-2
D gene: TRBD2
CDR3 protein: ASSQDFLAGGYTGELF

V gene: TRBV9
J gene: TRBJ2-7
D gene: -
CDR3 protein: ASSPQGYTYEQY